Following are 22 T cell receptor beta chains from one sample sequenced in a study of blood T cells in healthy people across ages. The second PCR ran about 6 to 12 cycles with a sample-barcoded 5' primer and J-beta primers. MiXCR, applied by TCRdb to the 5' RACE reads, yields one record per CDR3 protein. The sample records about 1.5 million distinct CDR3 sequences, around 42% being singletons. The sequencing input was blood. These receptors came from a woman in her late teens or twenties in good health.

The chain joins TRBV7-9 to TRBJ1-6; D not certain. CDR1 and CDR2 (germline): SEHNR, FQNEAQ (reference sequence). V was cut by 1 base and J by 13 bases, with 17 bases left in between. The CDR3 extends over 15 amino acids. The CDR3 is CASSLVGPRLSPLHF. In nucleotides, the CDR3 is TGTGCCAGCAGCTTAGTCGGACCCCGTCTGAGTCCCCTCCACTTT.

The gene calls are TRBV24-1 and TRBJ2-2; 10 bases are a match to TRBD1. CDR3 length: 16 residues. With 4 bases clipped from V and 6 bases from J, the junction kept 7 bases outside the gene matches. Germline-derived CDR1 and CDR2 are KGHDR and SFDVKD. CDR3 sequence reads: CATSESGTGEAGELFF. CDR3 coding DNA: TGTGCCACCAGTGAGTCCGGGACAGGGGAGGCCGGGGAGCTGTTTTTT.

This clonotype was seen only a few times. This chain links TRBV10-3 with TRBJ2-3; 12 bases are shared with TRBD2. The V gene's germline CDR1 is ENHRY and CDR2 SYGVKD. The CDR3 contains 15 residues. V shed 3 bases and J 5 bases; nucleotides not matched to a gene: 3. CDR3: CAISDRLAGEDTQYF. CDR3 DNA sequence: TGTGCCATCAGTGATAGACTAGCGGGAGAAGATACGCAGTATTTT.

The chain couples TRBV3-1 to TRBJ2-7, with a possible D match to TRBD2 (5 bases). Trimming shortened V by 1 base and J by 6 bases, and 10 bases separated the two germline ends. The germline gives CDR1 LGHDT, CDR2 YNNKEL (reference sequence). This CDR3 is 13 amino acids long. As DNA, the CDR3 is TGTGCCAGCAGCCAAGGTTACGGGATCGAGCAGTACTTC. Translation gives CASSQGYGIEQYF.

V and J are TRBV7-9 and TRBJ1-4; D is unresolved. The CDR3 has 15 residues. Trimming stripped 2 bases from V and 6 bases from J, with 13 bases between. Per the germline V gene, CDR1 is SEHNR and CDR2 is FQNEAQ (reference sequence). CDR3 protein: CASSLYLLSDEKLFF. The CDR3 bases are TGTGCCAGCAGCTTATATTTACTATCGGATGAAAAACTGTTTTTT.

The chain combines TRBV6-5 with TRBJ2-2; D is ambiguous. The CDR3 is 13 amino acids. Trimming stripped 3 bases from V and 6 bases from J, with 8 bases between. Looked up from germline, CDR1 is MNHEY and CDR2 is SVGAGI. The CDR3 here is CASSYLDAGELFF. CDR3 bases: TGTGCCAGCAGTTATCTAGACGCCGGGGAGCTGTTTTTT.

This clonotype was counted only a few times. The V call is TRBV6-5, the J call TRBJ1-2; 10 nucleotides agree with TRBD1. V trimming: 4 bases; J trimming: 4 bases; junction bases outside the gene matches: 6. Germline CDR1 is MNHEY and CDR2 is SVGAGI. The CDR3 totals 15 residues. The chain's CDR3 is CASSSRDRGFYGYTF. In DNA, the CDR3 is TGTGCCAGCAGTTCCCGGGACAGGGGATTCTATGGCTACACCTTC.

In its sample, this clonotype was seen a few times. The rearrangement joins TRBV25-1 to TRBJ2-1, with a weak D call TRBD1 (6 bases). The V end lost 3 bases, the J end lost 7 bases, and 19 bases lay between the germline ends. Germline CDR1 and CDR2: MGHDK and SYGVNS. CDR3 length: 16 amino acids. The CDR3 DNA follows: TGTGCCAGCAGTGAGACAGGCAGGGGCTATGATAATGAGCAGTTCTTC. It yields the protein CASSETGRGYDNEQFF. The full variable domain, with the rest looked up from reference TRBV25-1 and TRBJ2-1, is EADIYQTPRYLVIGTGKKITLECSQTMGHDKMYWYQQDPGMELHLIHYSYGVNSTEKGDLSSESTVSRIRTEHFPLTLESARPSHTSQYLCASSETGRGYDNEQFFGPGTRLTVL.

This clonotype was observed at least ten times. The chain couples TRBV7-9 to TRBJ1-5, with unresolved D. CDR3 length: 12 amino acids. Trimming removed 3 bases at V and 0 bases at J, with 0 bases between. The germline gives CDR1 SEHNR, CDR2 FQNEAQ (reference sequence). The CDR3 loop reads CASSFSNQPQHF. The CDR3 region has the DNA TGTGCCAGCAGCTTTAGCAATCAGCCCCAGCATTTT.

V and J are TRBV3-1 and TRBJ2-5; D may be TRBD2 (6 bases). This CDR3 spans 14 amino acids. Trimming pared 1 base from V and 5 bases from J, leaving 11 bases between. CDR1 is LGHDT, CDR2 YNNKEL, per germline (reference sequence). Here the CDR3 DNA reads TGTGCCAGCAGCCAAGCGGGACTTGGGGAGACCCAGTACTTC. This gives the protein CASSQAGLGETQYF.

This chain joins TRBV13 and TRBJ2-7; 8 bases match TRBD1. After removal of 5 bases from V and 3 bases from J, the junction contained 9 bases not matched to a gene. The CDR3 runs 15 residues. Germline V gene data show CDR1 as PRHDT and CDR2 as FYEKMQ (reference sequence). The CDR3 spells CASSRKGTGLYEQYF. The CDR3 DNA reads TGTGCCAGCAGCCGTAAGGGGACAGGACTCTACGAGCAGTACTTC.

V usage is TRBV27 and J usage is TRBJ2-3; possibly TRBD1 or TRBD2 for D (6 bases each). This CDR3 has 16 amino acids. The germline V gene has CDR1 MNHEY and CDR2 SMNVEV (reference sequence). The V end was cut by 3 bases, the J end by 3 bases, with 16 bases between. The chain's CDR3 is CASSLRGASWTDTQYF. CDR3 DNA: TGTGCCAGCAGTTTGAGGGGGGCGTCATGGACAGATACGCAGTATTTT.

CDR3 bases: TGCAGCGTTGAAGGGCCCGGGGGCTTTGAGCAGTACTTC. Translated, it gives CSVEGPGGFEQYF. This chain links TRBV29-1 with TRBJ2-7; either TRBD1 or TRBD2 may supply D (6 bases each). V shed 1 base and J shed 7 bases, with 14 bases lying between them. From germline, CDR1 is SQVTM and CDR2 ANQGSEA. This CDR3 comprises 13 residues.

The table lists this clonotype with a few counts. This chain links TRBV13 with TRBJ1-1; TRBD1 is a possible D gene (5 bases). This CDR3 is 16 amino acids long. Trimming removed 0 bases from V and 1 base from J, with 12 bases in between. Germline CDR1 PRHDT, CDR2 FYEKMQ (reference sequence). The CDR3 nucleotides read TGTGCCAGCAGCTTAGGCGACGGCGGGGCGAACACTGAAGCTTTCTTT. Amino acid sequence: CASSLGDGGANTEAFF.

Concerning this clonotype itself: Germline is not matched at one junction end, which may reflect a read error. The CDR3 DNA reads TGTGCCAGCAGTTACGGGACAGGGGGCGCCTTGAATTCACCCCCCCACTTT. Translated, it gives CASSYGTGGALNSPPHF. V is TRBV6-5 and J is TRBJ1-6, with 12 bases fitting TRBD1. Germline V lookup: CDR1 MNHEY, CDR2 SVGAGI. The CDR3 covers 17 residues.

This sequence joins TRBV6-6 and TRBJ1-4; the D is unclear. This CDR3 contains 13 residues. Trimming left V 6 bases short and J 3 bases short, with 8 bases between. Per germline, CDR1 MNHNY and CDR2 SVGAGI (reference sequence). CDR3 coding DNA: TGTGCCAGCAGGGTAGGATCTAATGAAAAACTGTTTTTT. Protein: CASRVGSNEKLFF.

In this sample, this clonotype turned up a few times. The chain has TRBV6-2 or TRBV6-3 and TRBJ2-5; tentative D call: TRBD1 (6 bases). Per germline, CDR1 MNHEY and CDR2 SVGEGT. This CDR3 has 16 amino acids. The ends were cut back, 0 bases at V and 2 bases at J, with 13 bases in the middle. CDR3 in DNA: TGTGCCAGCAGTTACTCCGGGACAATTTTTCAAGAGACCCAGTACTTC. As protein: CASSYSGTIFQETQYF.

The chain is built from TRBV20-1 and TRBJ2-7; D might be TRBD2 (6 bases). Germline assignment: CDR1 DFQATT and CDR2 SNEGSKA (reference sequence). V was pared by 0 bases and J by 6 bases, with 18 bases between. There are 15 residues in the CDR3. In DNA form, the CDR3 reads TGCAGTGCTAGAGAGATTAGCGGAGGGAGACCCGAGCAGTACTTC. It specifies CSAREISGGRPEQYF.

In its sample, this clonotype was seen a few times. This chain connects TRBV6-5 to TRBJ1-1; possibly TRBD1 for D (5 bases). CDR1 is MNHEY and CDR2 is SVGAGI in the germline V gene. V was cut by 0 bases and J by 1 base, with 21 bases left in between. The CDR3 is 19 residues long. The CDR3 here is CASSYSPGTGIGANTEAFF. The CDR3 DNA follows: TGTGCCAGCAGTTACTCGCCCGGGACGGGGATTGGGGCGAACACTGAAGCTTTCTTT.

This clonotype was seen a few times. The rearrangement links TRBV5-5 to TRBJ2-1, with D possibly being TRBD1 (5 bases). The CDR3 spans 10 residues. Germline V gene lookup returns CDR1 SGHKS and CDR2 YYEKEE (reference sequence). The V and J ends lost 6 bases and 10 bases respectively, with 8 bases between them. The chain's CDR3 is CASTHREQFF. For the CDR3, the DNA is TGTGCCAGCACCCACAGGGAGCAGTTCTTC.

The chain employs TRBV9 and TRBJ2-5; no definite D call. Trimming took 6 bases from V and 4 from J, leaving 16 bases between them. From germline, CDR1 is SGDLS and CDR2 YYNGEE. CDR3 length: 14 amino acids. The chain's CDR3 is CASTRDTSPETQYF. The CDR3 DNA follows: TGTGCCAGCACCCGAGACACCTCCCCAGAGACCCAGTACTTC.

This chain links TRBV2 with TRBJ1-6; D possibly corresponds to TRBD1 (6 bases). This CDR3 is 15 amino acids long. Germline assignment: CDR1 SNHLY and CDR2 FYNNEI. V dropped 6 bases and J dropped 4 bases, with 13 bases sitting between them. CDR3 coding DNA: TGTGCCAGCAGGGACAGCCAGGGGTATAATTCACCCCTCCACTTT. It specifies CASRDSQGYNSPLHF.